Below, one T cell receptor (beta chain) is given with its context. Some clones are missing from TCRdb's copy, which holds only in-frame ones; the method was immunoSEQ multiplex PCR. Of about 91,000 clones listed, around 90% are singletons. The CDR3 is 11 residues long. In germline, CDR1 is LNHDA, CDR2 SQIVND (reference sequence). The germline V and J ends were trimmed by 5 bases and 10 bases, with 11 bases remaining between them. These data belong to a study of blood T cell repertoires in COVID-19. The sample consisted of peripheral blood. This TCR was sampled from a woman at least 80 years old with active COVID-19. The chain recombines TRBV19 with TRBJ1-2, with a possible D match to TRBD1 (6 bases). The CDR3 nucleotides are TGTGCCAGTAGTGGGGACACGGCCTACACCTTC. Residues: CASSGDTAYTF.